The next 8 T cell receptor beta chains were all read from a single sample in a study of identical twins. TCRdb redid the calling of the 5' RACE reads with MiXCR, one entry per CDR3 protein. The profile shows about 530,000 distinct CDR3 sequences, around 20% of them singletons. This sample was shared with a second study, whose subject was yellow fever vaccine responses in identical twins.

Specimen: CD4+ T cells sorted from blood. Every receptor here comes from a woman under 30 in good health.

V gene TRBV4-2 combines with J gene TRBJ2-2; no reliable D call. In germline, CDR1 is LGHNA, CDR2 YNFKEQ. Trimming took 0 bases from V and 1 from J, leaving 9 bases between them. CDR3 size: 16 residues. The chain's CDR3 is CASSQDSGKNTGELFF. As DNA, the CDR3 is TGTGCCAGCAGCCAAGATTCCGGAAAGAACACCGGGGAGCTGTTTTTT.

In its sample, this clonotype was seen a few times. V is TRBV20-1 and J is TRBJ2-2; 8 bases are a match to TRBD1. This CDR3 has 14 amino acids. The trim removed 2 bases at V and 5 bases at J, leaving 4 bases unmatched. The V gene's germline CDR1 is DFQATT and CDR2 SNEGSKA (reference sequence). The CDR3 region is CSARRTGRTGELFF. CDR3 sequence (DNA): TGCAGTGCTAGAAGGACAGGGCGAACCGGGGAGCTGTTTTTT.

This clonotype was observed a handful of times. The genes are TRBV10-3 and TRBJ1-5; D is possibly TRBD1 (5 bases). The CDR3 has 13 residues. CDR1 ENHRY and CDR2 SYGVKD come from the germline V gene. The V end was cut by 6 bases, the J end by 5 bases, with 11 bases between. The CDR3, as DNA: TGTGCCATCAGGGGGGGAATCGATCAGCCCCAGCATTTT. The encoded protein is CAIRGGIDQPQHF.

The sample holds many counts of this clonotype. The chain links TRBV10-3 to TRBJ2-3; 12 bases fit TRBD2. Germline V gene data show CDR1 as ENHRY and CDR2 as SYGVKD. This CDR3 is built from 17 residues. With 4 bases clipped from V and 6 bases from J, the junction kept 11 bases outside the gene matches. The CDR3 nucleotides read TGTGCCATCAGTGGATCTCTAGCGGGGGGGCCGAGCGATACGCAGTATTTT. Its translation: CAISGSLAGGPSDTQYF.

The J gene is TRBJ2-5, the V gene TRBV27, with D uncertain. Germline V gene sequence: CDR1 MNHEY, CDR2 SMNVEV (reference sequence). With 5 bases removed from V and 1 base from J, the gap between germline ends came to 14 bases. The CDR3 covers 15 residues. The CDR3 loop is CASSQMVGAQETQYF. The CDR3 nucleotides are TGTGCCAGCAGTCAAATGGTCGGTGCCCAAGAGACCCAGTACTTC.

On this clonotype itself: This may be a read error: a much more frequent sequence differs by one nucleotide. The chain links TRBV12-3 or TRBV12-4 to TRBJ2-3, with 11 bases fitting TRBD2. V was clipped by 6 bases and J by 0 bases; unmatched bases: 2. This CDR3 is 15 amino acids long. The CDR3 loop reads CASRRLAGSTDTQYF. The CDR3, as DNA: TGTGCCAGCAGAAGACTAGCGGGAAGCACAGATACGCAGTATTTT.

This clonotype was counted only a few times. The V call is TRBV7-8, the J call TRBJ2-7; D unclear. Germline lookup yields CDR1 SGHVS and CDR2 FQNEAQ. The V end was cut by 1 base, the J end by 5 bases, with 12 bases between. The CDR3 runs 14 residues. Here the CDR3 reads CASSLGLQSHEQYV. In DNA form, the CDR3 reads TGTGCCAGCAGCTTAGGTTTACAGTCCCACGAGCAGTACGTC.

The table lists this clonotype with a few counts. The chain joins TRBV7-2 to TRBJ2-3; D call uncertain. Germline lookup yields CDR1 SGHTA and CDR2 FQGNSA. V was trimmed by 3 bases and J by 6 bases, leaving 10 bases between them. CDR3 length: 13 amino acids. The CDR3, as DNA: TGTGCCAGCAGCTTGCTACTGCGGGATACGCAGTATTTT. Translation: CASSLLLRDTQYF.